Listed below are T cell receptor beta chains from one sample, sequenced in a study of technical replicates of blood from several donors. Sequenced by immunoSEQ multiplex PCR; TCRdb stores in-frame clones only, minus some. Altogether about 80,000 clones are present, around 92% being singletons, with the ten largest covering roughly 0.37%. The source material was T cells isolated from PBMCs. The source of these receptors is a human donor in good health. Both conserved end residues are part of each CDR3. D genes are given only for firm matches. For some rows the clone size is stated as once, few or many, or as a class when expanded; others skip it.

v_call	j_call	d_call	clone_size	cdr3_aa	cdr3_nt
TRBV28	TRBJ1-2	.	.	CASRGVSNYGYTF	TGTGCCAGCAGGGGAGTTAGTAACTATGGCTACACCTTC
TRBV7-3	TRBJ2-1	.	.	CASSPTGVDNEQFF	TGTGCCAGCAGCCCGACGGGGGTCGACAATGAGCAGTTCTTC
TRBV7-9	TRBJ2-7	TRBD2	.	CASSQGLAVYEQYF	TGTGCCAGCAGCCAGGGACTAGCGGTCTACGAGCAGTACTTC
TRBV28	TRBJ2-2	.	.	CASSLLGQNSRTGELFF	TGTGCCAGCAGTTTACTAGGACAGAATTCAAGGACCGGGGAGCTGTTTTTT
TRBV14	TRBJ2-7	TRBD2	.	CASSASGSYEQYF	TGTGCCAGCAGCGCTAGCGGGAGTTACGAGCAGTACTTC
TRBV9	TRBJ2-7	TRBD2	.	CASSVAGGGGYEQYF	TGTGCCAGCAGCGTAGCTGGCGGGGGGGGCTACGAGCAGTACTTC
TRBV6-5	TRBJ1-3	.	.	CASTDAGAGNTIYF	TGTGCCAGCACCGACGCGGGTGCTGGAAACACCATATATTTT
TRBV7-2	TRBJ2-4	TRBD2	.	CASSTGLAGKNIQYF	TGTGCCAGCAGCACAGGACTAGCGGGGAAAAACATTCAGTACTTC
TRBV30	TRBJ2-1	.	.	CAHGRGNNEQFF	TGTGCCCACGGTCGGGGGAACAATGAGCAGTTCTTC
TRBV13	TRBJ2-2	TRBD2	.	CASRGLAGVGELFF	TGTGCCAGCAGGGGGCTAGCGGGAGTTGGGGAGCTGTTTTTT
TRBV30	TRBJ2-2	.	.	CAWTGVGTGELFF	TGTGCCTGGACAGGGGTCGGCACCGGGGAGCTGTTTTTT
TRBV5-6	TRBJ1-1	TRBD1	.	CASSWGQPNTEAFF	TGTGCCAGCAGCTGGGGACAGCCGAACACTGAAGCTTTCTTT
TRBV6-5	TRBJ1-1	.	.	CASSYSLQNTEAFF	TGTGCCAGCAGTTACTCATTACAGAACACTGAAGCTTTCTTT
TRBV9	TRBJ1-2	.	.	CASSVVGGRGGYTF	TGTGCCAGCAGCGTAGTGGGGGGGCGCGGGGGCTACACCTTC
TRBV11-2	TRBJ1-1	TRBD1	.	CASSLEQGAYTEAFF	TGTGCCAGCAGCTTAGAACAGGGGGCTTACACTGAAGCTTTCTTT
TRBV6-1	TRBJ1-1	TRBD1	.	CASLGTGTGVVGAFF	TGTGCCAGCCTGGGAACCGGGACAGGCGTGGTAGGGGCTTTCTTT
TRBV11-2	TRBJ2-1	TRBD2	few	CASRVGTSGISDEQFF	TGTGCCAGCAGAGTTGGGACTAGCGGGATCAGCGATGAGCAGTTCTTC
TRBV4-1	TRBJ1-5	TRBD1	.	CASSQDYDRGNQPQHF	TGCGCCAGCAGCCAAGATTATGACAGGGGCAATCAGCCCCAGCATTTT
TRBV7-2	TRBJ2-1	TRBD1	.	CASSSGTGGNEQFF	TGTGCCAGCAGCTCCGGGACAGGGGGCAATGAGCAGTTCTTC
TRBV30	TRBJ2-7	TRBD2	.	CAWSFRVAGGEQYF	TGTGCCTGGAGTTTCAGGGTAGCGGGAGGCGAGCAGTACTTC
TRBV27	TRBJ1-4	.	.	CASSFYRDDEKLFF	TGTGCCAGCAGTTTTTACAGGGACGATGAAAAACTGTTTTTT
TRBV5-6	TRBJ1-1	.	.	CASSEQDTEAFF	TGTGCCAGCAGCGAACAGGACACTGAAGCTTTCTTT
TRBV7-6	TRBJ1-2	.	.	CASSPSWSDPYGYTF	TGTGCCAGCAGCCCCTCATGGAGTGATCCATATGGCTACACCTTC
TRBV6-5	TRBJ1-1	.	.	CASSSNSGAAEAFF	TGTGCCAGCAGTTCCAATTCAGGGGCAGCTGAAGCTTTCTTT
TRBV28	TRBJ2-7	TRBD1	.	CASSQGQGTYEQYF	TGTGCCAGCAGTCAGGGACAGGGAACCTACGAGCAGTACTTC
TRBV9	TRBJ2-3	.	.	CASSVATADTQYF	TGTGCCAGCAGCGTAGCTACGGCAGATACGCAGTATTTT
TRBV28	TRBJ2-1	.	.	CASGPGRAIDEQFF	TGTGCCAGCGGCCCAGGCAGGGCTATAGATGAGCAGTTCTTC
TRBV27	TRBJ2-5	TRBD2	.	CASSEAPAGVETQYF	TGTGCCAGCAGTGAAGCGCCAGCGGGAGTTGAGACCCAGTACTTC
TRBV7-2	TRBJ2-4	TRBD2	.	CASSSRRGDIQYF	TGTGCCAGCAGCTCCCGGCGGGGGGACATTCAGTACTTC
TRBV25-1	TRBJ2-5	.	.	CASSEKDSGRETQYF	TGTGCCAGCAGTGAAAAGGACAGCGGCAGGGAGACCCAGTACTTC
TRBV29-1	TRBJ2-3	.	.	CSALQDADTQYF	TGCAGCGCGTTACAGGATGCAGATACGCAGTATTTT
TRBV9	TRBJ2-2	.	.	CASSVDRKNTGELFF	TGTGCCAGCAGCGTAGACAGAAAGAACACCGGGGAGCTGTTTTTT
TRBV10-2	TRBJ1-5	TRBD1	.	CASSPAGGSQPQHF	TGCGCCAGCAGCCCCGCAGGGGGCAGTCAGCCCCAGCATTTT
TRBV7-2	TRBJ2-3	TRBD2	.	CASSRGLAGADTQYF	TGTGCCAGCAGCAGGGGACTAGCGGGAGCAGATACGCAGTATTTT
TRBV19	TRBJ2-6	TRBD2	.	CASSTYSFTSAGGANVLTF	TGTGCCAGTAGTACCTATTCCTTTACTAGCGCGGGGGGGGCCAACGTCCTGACTTTC
TRBV4-3	TRBJ2-1	.	.	CASSQEGLNEQFF	TGCGCCAGCAGCCAAGAGGGCCTTAATGAGCAGTTCTTC
TRBV6-5	TRBJ2-7	.	.	CASSNGGVSNEQYF	TGTGCCAGCAGCAACGGCGGGGTTTCTAACGAGCAGTACTTC
TRBV6-1	TRBJ2-2	.	.	CASSPEAGIGELFF	TGTGCCAGCAGTCCCGAGGCAGGGATCGGGGAGCTGTTTTTT
TRBV19	TRBJ2-2	.	.	CATQGASNTGELFF	TGTGCCACCCAAGGGGCTTCTAACACCGGGGAGCTGTTTTTT
TRBV19	TRBJ1-2	.	.	CASSIERGTYGYTF	TGTGCCAGTAGTATAGAGCGGGGTACCTATGGCTACACCTTC
TRBV10-2	TRBJ2-3	.	.	CASSVGFSGSSTDTQYF	TGCGCCAGCAGCGTAGGCTTTAGCGGATCTAGCACAGATACGCAGTATTTT
TRBV7-2	TRBJ2-1	TRBD2	once	CASSPDREGLGNEQFF	TGTGCCAGCAGCCCCGACCGGGAGGGCCTCGGTAATGAGCAGTTCTTC
TRBV5-1	TRBJ2-5	.	.	CASSRSGNEETQYF	TGCGCCAGCAGTCGGTCAGGGAACGAAGAGACCCAGTACTTC
TRBV14	TRBJ2-6	.	once	CASRSSGANVLTF	TGTGCCAGCAGGAGCTCTGGGGCCAACGTCCTGACTTTC
TRBV7-2	TRBJ2-3	TRBD2	.	CASSGTSGRLDTQYF	TGTGCCAGCAGTGGGACTAGCGGGAGACTGGATACGCAGTATTTT
TRBV29-1	TRBJ2-1	TRBD2	.	CSVGGLAASSYNEQFF	TGCAGCGTTGGGGGACTAGCGGCAAGCTCCTACAATGAGCAGTTCTTC
TRBV25-1	TRBJ2-3	.	.	CASSGDITDTQYF	TGTGCCAGCAGTGGGGACATTACAGATACGCAGTATTTT
TRBV29-1	TRBJ2-7	.	.	CSVRGTPYEQYF	TGCAGCGTTCGGGGGACCCCCTACGAGCAGTACTTC
TRBV29-1	TRBJ2-7	.	.	CSVVAGYYEQYF	TGCAGCGTTGTCGCAGGGTACTACGAGCAGTACTTC
TRBV27	TRBJ1-2	TRBD1	once	CASSLLLGTGPDYGYTF	TGTGCCAGCAGTTTATTGTTAGGGACAGGGCCGGATTATGGCTACACCTTC